The next 5 T cell receptor beta chains were all read from a single sample in a study of blood T cell repertoires in COVID-19. Assay used: immunoSEQ multiplex PCR; TCRdb lists only in-frame clones, some missing. This sample yields 64,000 or so clones, of which around 80% are seen a single time; around 9.7% belongs to the top ten. What was sequenced was peripheral blood. These receptors were obtained from a human donor in a cohort sampled during active COVID-19.

This chain connects TRBV5-6 to TRBJ2-3; 10 bases are a match to TRBD2. The V gene's germline CDR1 is SGHDT and CDR2 YYEEEE. V lost 2 bases, J lost 6 bases, and 6 bases stayed unmatched. This CDR3 is 15 amino acids long. The DNA for the CDR3 is TGTGCCAGCAGCTTCATGAGCGGGAGGGCGGATACGCAGTATTTT. The encoded protein is CASSFMSGRADTQYF.

Here the CDR3 DNA reads TGTGCCAGCAGTGAGGAGGCAGGGGGCCCCTACGAGCAGTACTTC. This translates into CASSEEAGGPYEQYF. The rearrangement uses TRBV2 and TRBJ2-7, with 8 nucleotides matching TRBD1. Germline V gene data show CDR1 as SNHLY and CDR2 as FYNNEI. This CDR3 is built from 15 residues. The junction had 6 bases not matched to a gene; V was cut back by 3 bases and J by 2 bases.

This clone was recorded a few times. The rearrangement joins TRBV30 to TRBJ2-3; possible D gene TRBD1, 6 bases. Germline CDR1 is GTSNPN and CDR2 is SVGIG (reference sequence). Trimming took off 5 bases at V and 4 bases at J, with 13 bases between the two ends. CDR3 length: 13 residues. Here the CDR3 DNA reads TGTGCCTGGCTACGGGACACTTCAGATACGCAGTATTTT. This codes for CAWLRDTSDTQYF.

Only one count was recorded for this clone. The V and J genes are TRBV29-1 and TRBJ2-7, with TRBD1 identical over 8 bases. The CDR3 runs to 14 residues. V lost 6 bases, J lost 4 bases, and 11 bases stayed unmatched. Germline CDR1 is SQVTM and CDR2 is ANQGSEA. The CDR3 DNA reads as TGCAGCGTGACTGGACAGGGTGGCCTTTACGAGCAGTACTTC. Its protein is CSVTGQGGLYEQYF.

J is TRBJ1-1 and V is TRBV5-1; D ambiguous. The CDR3 has 14 amino acids. The germline V gene encodes CDR1 SGHRS and CDR2 YFSETQ. Trimming pared 0 bases from V and 1 base from J, leaving 7 bases between. As DNA, the CDR3 is TGCGCCAGCAGCTTGGACCAAGCGAACACTGAAGCTTTCTTT. Translated: CASSLDQANTEAFF.